The sequence of this T cell receptor (beta chain) was determined in a study of shared T cell receptors in the human thymus. Germline lookup yields CDR1 MGHRA and CDR2 YSYEKL. V was clipped by 0 bases and J by 2 bases, with 14 bases between them. CDR3 size: 16 residues. The data were produced by immunoSEQ multiplex PCR, yet TCRdb's version contains in-frame clones alone and is incomplete. The sample shows hundreds of thousands of clones, roughly 90% of them seen only once. The same sample was also used in a study of human thymus T cells. This second study notes: Apparent skewing of V and J gene usage characterized both thymic and blood repertoires. A high degree of thymic repertoire overlap among unrelated individuals was reported in related research.

This receptor was obtained from a boy younger than two with a congenital heart defect. Sequencing used thymocytes. The chain recombines TRBV4-1 with TRBJ2-7; the D gene is possibly TRBD2 (5 bases). The CDR3 loop is CASSQDPERLPYEQYF. In DNA, the CDR3 is TGCGCCAGCAGCCAAGATCCCGAGCGGCTCCCCTACGAGCAGTACTTC.